The clone carrying this TCR beta chain was found a few times. Its cognate antigen is unknown. The sample is drawn from a study of T cell repertoires in cytomegalovirus infection. Study summary: HLA-B-restricted CMV epitopes that are well studied, plus recently identified HLA-C-restricted ones, were used by the study. Signatures in public TCR beta sequences pointed to both CMV infection and matching HLA type.

Study findings and constraints: HLA-C-restricted CMV clonotypes gave the most frequent clonotype in two of eight donors. Carriers of CMV and the relevant HLA type were discriminated by public TCR beta frequency.

The CDR3 totals 15 residues. Trimming took 5 bases from V and 2 from J, leaving 13 bases between them. TCRdb redid the calling of the reads with MiXCR, one entry per CDR3 protein. Of approximately 390,000 distinct CDR3 sequences in the sample, 34% are singletons; the top ten hold approximately 13%. This TCR was sampled from a human donor in good health (CMV status not recorded). Some clones in this sample may be carry-over from other donors' samples. The sample in question was cultured PBMCs, obtained from culture after CMV antigen stimulation. V is TRBV12-3 or TRBV12-4 and J is TRBJ2-1, with D maybe TRBD2 (6 bases). This chain's CDR3 is CASSKGTWTYNEQFF. The CDR3 DNA reads as TGTGCCAGCAGTAAAGGGACTTGGACCTACAATGAGCAGTTCTTC.